Included here is one TCR beta chain sequence, with context. Every PCR received spiked-in synthetic TCR analog templates. Clones were sequenced by immunoSEQ multiplex PCR, and TCRdb holds only the in-frame ones, with some missing. The table lists under 100,000 clones, almost 90% of them singletons. The germline CDR1 and CDR2 sequences are SGHTA and FQGNSA. J was trimmed by 2 bases and V by 5 bases; bases with no gene match: 7. The CDR3 contains 15 residues. This entry belongs to a study of PD-L1 blockade in urothelial cancer. Whole-study context: Atezolizumab at 1,200 mg intravenously every 3 weeks was started by patients in 2014. Blood was subjected to analysis at 3 weeks (second dose) and 6 weeks following treatment start.

The time point here: pretreatment peripheral blood. This receptor was obtained from a man in his 60s with urothelial cancer. This specimen consisted of PBMCs, obtained around atezolizumab (anti-PD-L1) treatment. The chain is built from TRBV7-2 and TRBJ1-2, with 8 bases identical to TRBD1. The CDR3 here is CASSPAGQANYGYTF. The CDR3 DNA reads TGTGCCAGCAGCCCCGCGGGACAGGCGAACTATGGCTACACCTTC.